What follows is one T cell receptor beta chain and its context. As yet, its antigen is unknown. The sample comes from a study of T cells after yellow fever vaccination. At the level of the study: Fractions of low cell number were prepared using SMART-Seq v4 Ultra Low Input.

Overall study results and limits: The secondary response was weaker but peaked faster, day 5 versus 15. Shared CD4/CD8 clonotypes were a small share, likely from convergent recombination.

UMIs were added to TCR cDNA along with a universal primer site when it was made by 5'RACE template switching. TCRdb reprocessed the 5' RACE reads via MiXCR and lists one record per CDR3 protein. The sample records approximately 550,000 distinct CDR3 sequences, about 14% being singletons. V was cut by 1 base and J by 1 base, with 10 bases left in between. The CDR3 length is 15 residues. Germline CDR1 reads SGHRS; CDR2 reads YFSETQ. The genes are TRBV5-1 and TRBJ2-3; TRBD1 is a possible D gene (5 bases). The TCR sequence derives from a man aged 25 to 45 who received the YFV17D yellow fever vaccine. Sequencing used PBMCs, obtained on the day of the yellow fever booster vaccination. In DNA, the CDR3 is TGCGCCAGCAGCTTGAGGGGATTTCGCACAGATACGCAGTATTTT. Protein product: CASSLRGFRTDTQYF. The variable domain in full, completed from reference TRBV5-1 and TRBJ2-3, reads KAGVTQTPRYLIKTRGQQVTLSCSPISGHRSVSWYQQTPGQGLQFLFEYFSETQRNKGNFPGRFSGRQFSNSRSEMNVSTLELGDSALYLCASSLRGFRTDTQYFGPGTRLTVL.